This T cell receptor beta chain emerged from a study of technical replicates of blood from a few donors. The length of the CDR3 is 13 residues. Germline V gene lookup returns CDR1 LNHDA and CDR2 SQIVND (reference sequence). Between the trimmed V and J ends, which lost 7 bases and 4 bases, there was a span of 11 bases. Here immunoSEQ multiplex PCR was the method, and the copy in TCRdb shows in-frame clones only, minus some. The data contain 100,000 or so clones, approximately 96% of them seen just once; the ten biggest clones take up 0.24%. The sequence was obtained from a human donor in good health. The sequencing sample was made of T cells isolated from PBMCs. This chain uses TRBV19 with TRBJ1-5, with D unresolved. CDR3 loop: CASNGGGNQPQHF. CDR3 bases: TGTGCCAGTAACGGAGGAGGGAATCAGCCCCAGCATTTT.